Presented here are 25 T cell receptor beta chains from one specimen sequenced in a study of blood T cell repertoires in COVID-19. Assay used: immunoSEQ multiplex PCR; TCRdb lists only in-frame clones, some missing. The sample lists some 90,000 clones, 70% to 90% occurring once. The material sequenced was peripheral blood. The receptor set was obtained from a man over 45 with acute or convalescent COVID-19.

The chain has TRBV30 and TRBJ1-4, with a tentative D call TRBD1 (6 bases). This CDR3 has 15 residues. CDR1 and CDR2 (germline): GTSNPN, SVGIG (reference sequence). V dropped 1 base and J dropped 6 bases, with 15 bases sitting between them. This CDR3 is CAWSGTAQGYEKLFF. In DNA, the CDR3 is TGTGCCTGGAGTGGGACAGCCCAAGGGTATGAAAAACTGTTTTTT.

V gene TRBV7-3 combines with J gene TRBJ2-3, with TRBD2 identical over 10 bases. Germline assignment: CDR1 SGHTA and CDR2 FQGTGA. The J segment lost 6 bases and the V segment lost 2 bases, leaving 14 bases of the junction unmatched. The CDR3 spans 18 residues. Written as DNA, the CDR3 is TGTGCCAGCAGCTTAGGCAGAATAGCGGGGGGCCAGGGCGATACGCAGTATTTT. It specifies CASSLGRIAGGQGDTQYF.

CDR3 loop: CASSEDRGNGADTQYF. The CDR3 coding sequence is TGTGCCAGCAGTGAAGACAGGGGCAACGGGGCAGATACGCAGTATTTT. This chain links TRBV2 with TRBJ2-3; TRBD1 agrees at 7 bases. The germline CDR1 and CDR2 sequences are SNHLY and FYNNEI. CDR3 length equals 16 residues. J lost 4 bases, V lost 1 base, and 8 bases had no gene match.

The chain is built from TRBV9 and TRBJ2-3; no definite D call. The CDR3 runs 14 residues. V was cut by 4 bases and J by 2 bases, with 11 bases left in between. The V gene's germline CDR1 is SGDLS and CDR2 YYNGEE. The DNA for the CDR3 is TGTGCCAGCAGCCCCCCTTCTGTCACAGATACGCAGTATTTT. It specifies CASSPPSVTDTQYF.

The genes are TRBV6-5 and TRBJ1-5; maybe TRBD1 (5 bases). Trimming removed 7 bases from V and 4 bases from J, with 14 bases in between. This CDR3 region has 14 residues. The V gene's germline CDR1 is MNHEY and CDR2 SVGAGI. The chain's CDR3 is CASTGLLPNQPQHF. CDR3 sequence (DNA): TGTGCCAGCACAGGGTTATTACCAAATCAGCCCCAGCATTTT.

This rearrangement joins TRBV28 to TRBJ2-2, with a tentative D call TRBD2 (5 bases). CDR1 and CDR2 (germline): MDHEN, SYDVKM. The CDR3 runs 13 residues. V lost 6 bases to trimming and J lost 7 bases, with 12 bases between them. The CDR3 is CASSRTVLGELFF. CDR3 nucleotide sequence: TGTGCCAGCAGCCGGACTGTTCTCGGGGAGCTGTTTTTT.

The rearrangement joins TRBV6-5 to TRBJ2-2, with a possible D match to TRBD1 (6 bases). V was shortened by 7 bases and J by 8 bases, with 14 bases between the two germline ends. CDR1 MNHEY and CDR2 SVGAGI come from the germline V gene. This CDR3 has 13 residues. CDR3 in amino acids: CASTDSRGGELFF. CDR3 DNA sequence: TGTGCCAGCACGGACAGCCGTGGAGGGGAGCTGTTTTTT.

The chain joins TRBV30 to TRBJ1-2; D unresolved. This CDR3 has 13 residues. V lost 1 base and J 8 bases, leaving 14 bases between the germline ends. Germline V gene data show CDR1 as GTSNPN and CDR2 as SVGIG (reference sequence). The CDR3 sequence is CAWSAGSPKGYTF. The CDR3 bases are TGTGCCTGGAGTGCCGGGTCCCCGAAAGGCTACACCTTC.

V and J are TRBV3-1 (or the pseudogene TRBV3-2) and TRBJ1-3, with 8 positions matching TRBD1. Trimming cost V 5 bases and J 0 bases; bases outside gene matches: 9. Germline V gene lookup returns CDR1 LGHDT and CDR2 YNNKEL (reference sequence). The CDR3 loop spans 17 amino acids. In nucleotides, the CDR3 is TGTGCCAGCAGCTTTATGACAGGGGATATCTCTGGAAACACCATATATTTT. This translates into CASSFMTGDISGNTIYF.

V is TRBV5-8 and J is TRBJ2-5; the D gene is possibly TRBD1 (6 bases). Trimming pared 6 bases from V and 4 bases from J, leaving 19 bases between. This CDR3 has 15 amino acids. Germline V gives CDR1 SGHTS, CDR2 YDEGEE. The CDR3 spells CASTYIQGGGETQYF. The CDR3 nucleotides read TGTGCCAGCACGTATATACAGGGTGGGGGAGAGACCCAGTACTTC.

CDR3 protein: CASGGAGELFF. For the CDR3, the DNA is TGTGCCAGCGGAGGGGCCGGGGAGCTGTTTTTT. This rearrangement joins TRBV3-1 (or the pseudogene TRBV3-2) to TRBJ2-2, with D perhaps matching TRBD2 (6 bases). Trimming removed 8 bases from V and 6 bases from J, with 7 bases in between. CDR1 LGHDT and CDR2 YNNKEL come from the germline V gene (reference sequence). The CDR3 has 11 residues.

V is TRBV11-2 and J is TRBJ1-1, with D possibly TRBD1 on 5 matching bases. Germline CDR1 and CDR2: SGHAT and FQNNGV. The CDR3 runs 15 residues. V lost 1 base and J lost 1, with 10 bases in between. The CDR3 DNA reads as TGTGCCAGCAGCTTAGCCCTACAGGCGAACACTGAAGCTTTCTTT. It translates to CASSLALQANTEAFF.

The chain joins TRBV9 to TRBJ2-2; 10 positions agree with TRBD2. Germline assignment: CDR1 SGDLS and CDR2 YYNGEE. V dropped 0 bases and J dropped 0; count of bases not matched to a gene: 11. The CDR3 contains 20 residues. CDR3 sequence reads: CASSVDVSGGRNSNTGELFF. The CDR3 coding sequence is TGTGCCAGCAGCGTAGACGTTAGCGGGGGGCGGAATTCGAACACCGGGGAGCTGTTTTTT.

The genes are TRBV12-5 and TRBJ2-3, with D possibly being TRBD1 (5 bases). The CDR3 sequence is 13 residues long. Germline CDR1 is LGHNT and CDR2 is FRNRAP. Trimming shortened V by 1 base and J by 15 bases, and 17 bases separated the two germline ends. The CDR3 bases are TGTGCTAGTGGTTTGGACACCGGTAGACAGTCCTATTTT. This sequence encodes CASGLDTGRQSYF.

Comments on this clone: The identical CDR3 is also encoded by other nucleotide sequences in the sample. V gene TRBV6-4 combines with J gene TRBJ1-5; 9 bases align to TRBD1. The V gene end was trimmed by 3 bases and the J gene end by 4 bases; junction bases not matched to a gene: 1. The CDR3 is made up of 14 amino acids. Looked up from germline, CDR1 is MRHNA and CDR2 is SNTAGT. CDR3 coding DNA: TGTGCCAGCAGTGAAGGGACAGGGAATCAGCCCCAGCATTTT. Protein sequence: CASSEGTGNQPQHF.

The chain uses TRBV3-1 (or the pseudogene TRBV3-2) and TRBJ1-5, with TRBD1 identical over 9 bases. The CDR3 consists of 15 residues. In germline, CDR1 is LGHDT, CDR2 YNNKEL (reference sequence). Trimming removed 8 bases from V and 1 base from J; junction bases left unmatched: 6. CDR3 nucleotides: TGTGCCAGCCTCGCGGACAGGGGAAGCAATCAGCCCCAGCATTTT. This gives the protein CASLADRGSNQPQHF.

V is TRBV20-1 and J is TRBJ1-2, with D unclear. Trimming removed 6 bases from V and 4 bases from J, with 9 bases in between. CDR3 size: 11 residues. The germline V gene encodes CDR1 DFQATT and CDR2 SNEGSKA (reference sequence). The CDR3 loop reads CSAGDVYGYTF. The CDR3, as DNA: TGCAGTGCCGGAGACGTCTATGGCTACACCTTC.

The V and J genes are TRBV19 and TRBJ1-3; possible D gene TRBD1, 5 bases. V gave up 6 bases and J gave up 4 bases, with 16 bases separating them. The CDR3 contains 15 residues. Germline CDR1 is LNHDA and CDR2 is SQIVND (reference sequence). The CDR3 DNA reads as TGTGCCAGTAGCCAGACAGTTTTATCGGGAAACACCATATATTTT. Translation: CASSQTVLSGNTIYF. The variable domain in full, completed from reference TRBV19 and TRBJ1-3, reads DGGITQSPKYLFRKEGQNVTLSCEQNLNHDAMYWYRQDPGQGLRLIYYSQIVNDFQKGDIAEGYSVSREKKESFPLTVTSAQKNPTAFYLCASSQTVLSGNTIYFGEGSWLTVV.

The V gene is TRBV19, the J gene TRBJ1-2; 7 nucleotides match TRBD1. The CDR3 spans 14 residues. Trimming at V came to 10 bases and at J to 3 bases, leaving 11 bases not matched to a gene. CDR1 is LNHDA and CDR2 is SQIVND in the germline V gene (reference sequence). In DNA form, the CDR3 reads TGTGCCACCCGAAGAGGGACAGACGACTATGGCTACACCTTC. It codes for CATRRGTDDYGYTF.

This clone was found a few times. The chain links TRBV5-4 to TRBJ2-3; 12 positions match TRBD2. Trimming removed 8 bases from V and 3 bases from J; junction bases left unmatched: 7. The CDR3 is 15 amino acids. Germline V gives CDR1 SGHNT, CDR2 YYREEE (reference sequence). CDR3 in DNA: TGTGCCAGAGAATCTAGCGGGAGGGATACAGATACGCAGTATTTT. Protein: CARESSGRDTDTQYF.

Of note for this clone: Other DNA sequences in the sample encode the same CDR3. The rearrangement uses TRBV18 and TRBJ1-6; 7 nucleotides agree with TRBD1. The CDR3 has 13 amino acids. The V gene's germline CDR1 is KGHSH and CDR2 LQKENI. The trim removed 6 bases at V and 10 bases at J, leaving 6 bases unmatched. The CDR3 DNA sequence: TGTGCCAGCTCCCGGGCAGGGGGGTCACCCCTCCACTTT. Translated, it gives CASSRAGGSPLHF.

The chain carries TRBV19 and TRBJ2-7; 8 bases map to TRBD1. The CDR3 spans 16 residues. Germline V gene data show CDR1 as LNHDA and CDR2 as SQIVND (reference sequence). The trim removed 6 bases at V and 0 bases at J, leaving 10 bases unmatched. This chain's CDR3 is CASSSERTGSSYEQYF. The CDR3 DNA follows: TGTGCCAGTAGCAGTGAGAGGACAGGGAGCTCCTACGAGCAGTACTTC.

The chain uses TRBV3-1 (or the pseudogene TRBV3-2) and TRBJ1-1; D not certain. Trimming stripped 0 bases from V and 3 bases from J, with 8 bases between. Germline values: CDR1 LGHDT, CDR2 YNNKEL (reference sequence). This CDR3 has 14 residues. The CDR3 is CASSQDGPYTEAFF. The CDR3 DNA is TGTGCCAGCAGCCAAGATGGGCCCTACACTGAAGCTTTCTTT.

This clone was seen more than once but under ten times. The rearrangement uses TRBV19 and TRBJ2-7; 7 nucleotides align to TRBD2. This CDR3 region has 14 residues. Germline V CDR1 and CDR2: LNHDA, SQIVND (reference sequence). V was pared by 1 base and J by 1 base, with 1 base of the junction left unmatched. CDR3 sequence reads: CASSIGAGSYEQYF. CDR3 DNA: TGTGCCAGTAGTATAGGAGCGGGGTCCTACGAGCAGTACTTC.

The gene calls are TRBV13 and TRBJ2-1, with D perhaps TRBD2 (5 bases). Deletions cut 2 bases from V and 4 bases from J, with 18 bases between. This CDR3 is built from 17 residues. Germline CDR1 and CDR2: PRHDT and FYEKMQ (reference sequence). This chain's CDR3 is CASSLNSGLPKYNEQFF. CDR3 bases: TGTGCCAGCAGCTTAAACAGTGGACTCCCGAAATACAATGAGCAGTTCTTC.